Presented here are 19 T cell receptor beta chains from one specimen sequenced in a study of blood T cell repertoires in COVID-19. Produced via immunoSEQ multiplex PCR; TCRdb's table is partial and in-frame only. The table lists fewer than 350,000 clones, about 89% of them singletons. Sequenced: PBMCs or T cells enriched from blood (not recorded which). The receptor set was obtained from a woman between 40 and 50 years old who had recovered from COVID-19.

The chain links TRBV10-3 to TRBJ2-2; 12 bases align to TRBD2. After removal of 4 bases from V and 2 bases from J, the junction contained 2 bases not matched to a gene. The CDR3 has 16 residues. Per germline, CDR1 ENHRY and CDR2 SYGVKD. CDR3 protein: CAISGLAGANTGELFF. DNA for the CDR3: TGTGCCATCAGTGGACTAGCGGGAGCCAACACCGGGGAGCTGTTTTTT.

J is TRBJ2-7 and V is TRBV5-1, with 9 nucleotides matching TRBD1. This CDR3 contains 14 residues. The V gene's germline CDR1 is SGHRS and CDR2 YFSETQ. V gave up 0 bases and J gave up 6 bases; unmatched junction bases: 4. The CDR3 loop reads CASSLGGDRAEQYF. Here the CDR3 DNA reads TGCGCCAGCAGCTTGGGGGGGGACAGGGCCGAGCAGTACTTC.

The chain uses TRBV5-1 and TRBJ1-6; TRBD1 matches at 8 bases. Looked up from germline, CDR1 is SGHRS and CDR2 is YFSETQ. The length of the CDR3 is 17 residues. The V and J ends lost 5 bases and 0 bases, in that order; junction bases with no gene match: 7. This chain's CDR3 is CASRRGQASSYNSPLHF. CDR3 nucleotides: TGCGCCAGCAGAAGGGGACAGGCGAGCTCCTATAATTCACCCCTCCACTTT.

V gene TRBV30 combines with J gene TRBJ1-2; D perhaps matches TRBD1 (5 bases). V lost 6 bases, J lost 1 base, and 18 bases lay in between. The CDR3 has 15 amino acids. CDR1 GTSNPN and CDR2 SVGIG come from the germline V gene (reference sequence). CDR3 nucleotides: TGTGCCTGTCCGGGGGTGACACAGTATAACTATGGCTACACCTTC. Translated, it gives CACPGVTQYNYGYTF.

The chain employs TRBV5-1 and TRBJ1-1; no clear D gene. The V gene lost 2 bases and the J gene lost 1 base, with 9 bases spanning the gap. This CDR3 is 14 amino acids long. Germline values: CDR1 SGHRS, CDR2 YFSETQ. The CDR3, as DNA: TGCGCCAGCAGCTTCGATCTAGGGAACACTGAAGCTTTCTTT. Protein sequence: CASSFDLGNTEAFF.

V gene TRBV30 combines with J gene TRBJ1-1, with TRBD1 identical over 9 bases. Germline V gene lookup returns CDR1 GTSNPN and CDR2 SVGIG (reference sequence). The CDR3 length is 13 residues. V trimming: 7 bases; J trimming: 0 bases; junction bases outside the gene matches: 3. CDR3 DNA: TGTGCCTCAAGACAGGGGGTGAACACTGAAGCTTTCTTT. It specifies CASRQGVNTEAFF.

The chain combines TRBV2 with TRBJ2-2, with 9 bases fitting TRBD1. The CDR3 covers 13 residues. V lost 8 bases, J lost 5 bases, and 3 bases stayed unmatched. Germline V gene lookup returns CDR1 SNHLY and CDR2 FYNNEI. CDR3 region: CASSTGGTGELFF. The CDR3, as DNA: TGTGCCAGCTCGACAGGGGGAACCGGGGAGCTGTTTTTT.

The chain employs TRBV30 and TRBJ2-1, with TRBD1 identical over 7 bases. Germline V gene lookup returns CDR1 GTSNPN and CDR2 SVGIG (reference sequence). With 3 bases clipped from V and 11 bases from J, the junction kept 10 bases outside the gene matches. The length of the CDR3 is 13 residues. The CDR3 DNA sequence: TGTGCCTGGAGCAGGGACAGCAACAACCAGCAGTTCTTC. As protein: CAWSRDSNNQQFF.

This chain joins TRBV19 and TRBJ2-2, with D uncertain. V shed 4 bases and J shed 6 bases, with 6 bases lying between them. CDR3 length: 12 amino acids. Germline lookup yields CDR1 LNHDA and CDR2 SQIVND (reference sequence). The CDR3 DNA reads as TGTGCCAGTAGTACTCTTCCCGGGGAGCTGTTTTTT. Translated: CASSTLPGELFF. Complete variable domain (other parts from reference TRBV19 and TRBJ2-2): DGGITQSPKYLFRKEGQNVTLSCEQNLNHDAMYWYRQDPGQGLRLIYYSQIVNDFQKGDIAEGYSVSREKKESFPLTVTSAQKNPTAFYLCASSTLPGELFFGEGSRLTVL.

The chain carries TRBV4-2 and TRBJ1-2, with 8 bases that match TRBD1. V shed 0 bases and J 4 bases; nucleotides not matched to a gene: 10. Germline CDR1 is LGHNA and CDR2 is YNFKEQ. The CDR3 is 17 residues long. CDR3 bases: TGTGCCAGCAGCCAAGATACCGGGCAGGGGGCTGCCTATGGCTACACCTTC. Translated: CASSQDTGQGAAYGYTF.

With regard to this clone: Other nucleotide sequences in the sample specify the same CDR3. The J gene is TRBJ1-2, the V gene TRBV6-5, with D hard to call. Germline CDR1 is MNHEY and CDR2 is SVGAGI. Trimming shortened V by 6 bases and J by 3 bases, and 11 bases separated the two germline ends. This CDR3 contains 13 residues. The CDR3 DNA follows: TGTGCCAGCAGCCCGACCGGGGACTATGGCTACACCTTC. It encodes CASSPTGDYGYTF.

The chain uses TRBV25-1 and TRBJ1-2, with 9 bases matching TRBD1. The germline gives CDR1 MGHDK, CDR2 SYGVNS. Trimming at V came to 1 base and at J to 3 bases, leaving 0 bases not matched to a gene. The CDR3 length is 14 residues. CDR3 nucleotides: TGTGCCAGCAGTGAATGGGACAGGGACTATGGCTACACCTTC. The encoded protein is CASSEWDRDYGYTF.

In its sample, this clone was seen a few times. The V and J genes are TRBV4-2 and TRBJ1-2; TRBD1 agrees at 8 bases. This CDR3 spans 16 amino acids. The germline gives CDR1 LGHNA, CDR2 YNFKEQ. V gave up 0 bases and J gave up 7 bases; unmatched junction bases: 10. The CDR3 DNA is TGTGCCAGCAGCCAAGAAGGAATCCCCAGGGGGCCTGGCTACACCTTC. Protein product: CASSQEGIPRGPGYTF.

This chain uses TRBV13 with TRBJ2-2; D perhaps matches TRBD2 (6 bases). Germline values: CDR1 PRHDT, CDR2 FYEKMQ (reference sequence). The V end was cut by 5 bases, the J end by 8 bases, with 24 bases between. CDR3 length: 17 amino acids. The CDR3 spells CASSRSPSASRFGELFF. CDR3 nucleotides: TGTGCCAGCAGCCGCTCTCCTAGCGCAAGTAGGTTTGGGGAGCTGTTTTTT. Using reference TRBV13 and TRBJ2-2 for the parts outside the CDR3, the full variable domain is AAGVIQSPRHLIKEKRETATLKCYPIPRHDTVYWYQQGPGQDPQFLISFYEKMQSDKGSIPDRFSAQQFSDYHSELNMSSLELGDSALYFCASSRSPSASRFGELFFGEGSRLTVL.

The chain joins TRBV9 to TRBJ2-5; TRBD2 agrees at 9 bases. Germline V gene sequence: CDR1 SGDLS, CDR2 YYNGEE. The CDR3 covers 16 residues. V lost 4 bases and J lost 1; bases outside the gene matches: 8. Written as DNA, the CDR3 is TGTGCCAGCAGCCCTAGGGGAGCGGGGGGCCAAGAGACCCAGTACTTC. Protein: CASSPRGAGGQETQYF.

The V and J genes are TRBV7-9 and TRBJ2-5; D perhaps matches TRBD1 (6 bases). The V gene lost 5 bases and the J gene lost 4 bases, with 17 bases spanning the gap. The germline V gene encodes CDR1 SEHNR and CDR2 FQNEAQ (reference sequence). This CDR3 has 15 residues. CDR3 sequence (DNA): TGTGCCAGCAGCCTGACAGGAGGTACAGGAGAGACCCAGTACTTC. This gives the protein CASSLTGGTGETQYF.

The chain is built from TRBV7-8 and TRBJ2-4, with D maybe TRBD1 (5 bases). There are 13 residues in the CDR3. The germline CDR1 and CDR2 sequences are SGHVS and FQNEAQ. The ends were cut back, 3 bases at V and 8 bases at J, with 11 bases in the middle. The CDR3 sequence is CASSFGRDDIQYF. DNA for the CDR3: TGTGCCAGCAGCTTTGGCAGGGATGACATTCAGTACTTC.

The chain recombines TRBV3-1 (or the pseudogene TRBV3-2) with TRBJ2-2; D call uncertain. This CDR3 region has 16 residues. V dropped 0 bases and J dropped 4 bases, with 12 bases sitting between them. In germline, CDR1 is LGHDT, CDR2 YNNKEL (reference sequence). CDR3 nucleotides: TGTGCCAGCAGCCAAGAGGCGCCTAGTGTCACCGGGGAGCTGTTTTTT. Translated: CASSQEAPSVTGELFF.

J is TRBJ2-3 and V is TRBV10-2; tentatively, D is TRBD2 (6 bases). The V gene lost 6 bases and the J gene lost 2 bases, with 18 bases spanning the gap. This CDR3 comprises 16 residues. Germline loops: CDR1 WSHSY, CDR2 SAAADI. Here the CDR3 reads CASSSAGGAFTDTQYF. For the CDR3, the DNA is TGCGCCAGCAGCTCGGCTGGCGGGGCGTTCACAGATACGCAGTATTTT.